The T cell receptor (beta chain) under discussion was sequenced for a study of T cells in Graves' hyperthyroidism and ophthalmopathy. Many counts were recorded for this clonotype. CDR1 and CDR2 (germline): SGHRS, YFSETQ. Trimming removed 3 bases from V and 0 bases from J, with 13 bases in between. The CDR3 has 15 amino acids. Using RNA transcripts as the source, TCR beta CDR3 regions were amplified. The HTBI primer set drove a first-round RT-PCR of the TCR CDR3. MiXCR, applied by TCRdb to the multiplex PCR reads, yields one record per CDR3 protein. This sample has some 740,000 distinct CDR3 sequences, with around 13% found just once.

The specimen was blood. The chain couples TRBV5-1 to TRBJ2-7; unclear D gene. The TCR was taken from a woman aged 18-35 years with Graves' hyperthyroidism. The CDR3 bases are TGCGCCAGCAGCTATCGGCCGACTTCCTCCTACGAGCAGTACTTC. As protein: CASSYRPTSSYEQYF.